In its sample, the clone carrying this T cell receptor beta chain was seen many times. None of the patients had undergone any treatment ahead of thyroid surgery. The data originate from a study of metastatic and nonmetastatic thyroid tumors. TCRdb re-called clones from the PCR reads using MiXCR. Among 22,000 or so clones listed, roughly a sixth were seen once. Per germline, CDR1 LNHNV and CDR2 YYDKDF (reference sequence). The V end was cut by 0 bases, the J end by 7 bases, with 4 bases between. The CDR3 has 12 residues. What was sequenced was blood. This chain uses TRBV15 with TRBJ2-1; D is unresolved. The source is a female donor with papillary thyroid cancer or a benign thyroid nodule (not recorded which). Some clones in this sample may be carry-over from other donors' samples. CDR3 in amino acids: CATSRDQNEQFF. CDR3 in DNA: TGTGCCACCAGCAGAGATCAGAATGAGCAGTTCTTC.